The 21 T cell receptor beta chains below were found in one sample sequenced in a study of cytomegalovirus exposure and HLA in healthy donors. Amplification used 60 Vbeta primers and 13 Jbeta primers. Libraries were prepared by immunoSEQ multiplex PCR; TCRdb keeps only in-frame clonotypes and omits some of them. The repertoire holds tens of thousands of clones, with around 60% as singletons. Sequencing was done on a sample of PBMCs. Receptors originate from a man under 40 in good health and CMV-seropositive.

This chain joins TRBV28 and TRBJ1-4; possibly TRBD1 for D (6 bases). This CDR3 is 15 amino acids long. Germline CDR1 is MDHEN and CDR2 is SYDVKM. Between the trimmed V and J ends, which lost 5 bases and 4 bases, there was a span of 14 bases. The CDR3 bases are TGTGCCAGCAGTCCTTTGACAGGAAATAATGAAAAACTGTTTTTT. Its translation is CASSPLTGNNEKLFF.

The chain has TRBV7-9 and TRBJ2-3; tentative D call: TRBD2 (5 bases). CDR3 size: 12 residues. The germline CDR1 and CDR2 sequences are SEHNR and FQNEAQ (reference sequence). V was trimmed by 5 bases and J by 4 bases, leaving 7 bases between them. CDR3 DNA sequence: TGTGCCAGCAGCGGAGGACCAGATACGCAGTATTTT. Its translation: CASSGGPDTQYF. Looking up the rest from reference TRBV7-9 and TRBJ2-3 gives the full variable domain: DTGVSQNPRHKITKRGQNVTFRCDPISEHNRLYWYRQTLGQGPEFLTYFQNEAQLEKSRLLSDRFSAERPKGSFSTLEIQRTEQGDSAMYLCASSGGPDTQYFGPGTRLTVL.

The CDR3 protein is CASSGRTREFEQFF. The CDR3, as DNA: TGTGCCAGCAGCGGACGGACGCGGGAGTTTGAGCAGTTCTTC. The V and J genes are TRBV11-3 and TRBJ2-1; 7 bases are a match to TRBD2. V gave up 5 bases and J gave up 9 bases; unmatched junction bases: 10. From germline, CDR1 is SGHNT and CDR2 YENEEA. The CDR3 totals 14 residues.

This clone has a handful of counts. For the CDR3, the DNA is TGTGCCAGCAGCGGGGGCAAGGGCGCCAAAAACATTCAGTACTTC. Protein product: CASSGGKGAKNIQYF. The genes are TRBV7-9 and TRBJ2-4; D perhaps matches TRBD1 (6 bases). The V gene's germline CDR1 is SEHNR and CDR2 FQNEAQ (reference sequence). The CDR3 sequence is 15 residues long. V dropped 5 bases and J dropped 1 base, with 12 bases sitting between them.

The genes are TRBV14 and TRBJ2-7; the match to TRBD1 covers 9 bases. The CDR3 is 15 residues long. The germline gives CDR1 SGHDN, CDR2 FVKESK. The trim removed 4 bases at V and 5 bases at J, leaving 9 bases unmatched. This CDR3 reads CASSPLGQGMHEQYF. CDR3 in DNA: TGTGCCAGCAGCCCTCTAGGACAGGGGATGCACGAGCAGTACTTC. The full variable domain, completed using reference TRBV14 and TRBJ2-7, is EAGVTQFPSHSVIEKGQTVTLRCDPISGHDNLYWYRRVMGKEIKFLLHFVKESKQDESGMPNNRFLAERTGGTYSTLKVQPAELEDSGVYFCASSPLGQGMHEQYFGPGTRLTVT.

This clone has a handful of counts. The chain has TRBV30 and TRBJ1-1; TRBD1 agrees at 11 bases. Germline CDR1 and CDR2: GTSNPN and SVGIG (reference sequence). The CDR3 contains 15 residues. V trimming: 0 bases; J trimming: 5 bases; junction bases outside the gene matches: 5. CDR3 protein: CAWSVGQGAGTEAFF. The CDR3, as DNA: TGTGCCTGGAGTGTTGGACAGGGGGCCGGTACTGAAGCTTTCTTT.

This chain uses TRBV5-1 with TRBJ2-3; maybe TRBD1 (6 bases). Trimming left V 4 bases short and J 0 bases short, with 12 bases between. In germline, CDR1 is SGHRS, CDR2 YFSETQ. The CDR3 sequence is 15 residues long. The DNA for the CDR3 is TGCGCCAGCAGCAAAACAGGGCAGAGCACAGATACGCAGTATTTT. Its translation is CASSKTGQSTDTQYF.

This rearrangement joins TRBV2 to TRBJ1-2, with D unclear. This CDR3 is 11 amino acids long. Germline V gene data show CDR1 as SNHLY and CDR2 as FYNNEI. The V and J ends lost 2 bases and 5 bases respectively, with 3 bases between them. DNA of the CDR3: TGTGCCAGCAGTGAAACATATGGCTACACCTTC. Translated: CASSETYGYTF.

This clone came up many times. The chain is built from TRBV4-1 and TRBJ1-1, with D tentatively TRBD1 (6 bases). Germline V gene sequence: CDR1 MGHRA, CDR2 YSYEKL. V lost 5 bases to trimming and J lost 1 base, with 14 bases between them. CDR3 length equals 15 residues. CDR3 sequence (DNA): TGCGCCAGCAGCTTTAGGGGGGGTGGGAACACTGAAGCTTTCTTT. Translated, it gives CASSFRGGGNTEAFF.

The table lists this clone with a few counts. The chain uses TRBV6-1 and TRBJ1-2; 8 bases agree with TRBD1. The CDR3 covers 15 residues. The V gene's germline CDR1 is MNHNS and CDR2 SASEGT. After removal of 4 bases from V and 6 bases from J, the junction contained 10 bases not matched to a gene. The CDR3 reads CASSAGQVGMDGYTF. CDR3 nucleotide sequence: TGTGCCAGCAGTGCGGGACAGGTTGGGATGGATGGCTACACCTTC.

The V and J genes are TRBV11-3 and TRBJ2-2; 8 bases are shared with TRBD1. Germline V gene data show CDR1 as SGHNT and CDR2 as YENEEA. V lost 1 base and J lost 3; bases outside the gene matches: 7. This CDR3 is 17 amino acids long. The CDR3 region has the DNA TGTGCCAGCAGCTTAGTAGCTGGACAGGGTCACACCGGGGAGCTGTTTTTT. It is translated as CASSLVAGQGHTGELFF.

The rearrangement joins TRBV27 to TRBJ2-1; TRBD1 aligns across 7 bases. V shed 2 bases, J shed 14 bases, and the junction held 9 bases outside the gene matches. The CDR3 is 13 amino acids. Germline loops: CDR1 MNHEY, CDR2 SMNVEV (reference sequence). The chain's CDR3 is CASSLDTGVWKFF. DNA of the CDR3: TGTGCCAGCAGTTTAGATACAGGGGTCTGGAAGTTCTTC.

The J gene is TRBJ2-7, the V gene TRBV6-4; 8 bases agree with TRBD2. Germline values: CDR1 MRHNA, CDR2 SNTAGT. V lost 9 bases and J lost 2; bases outside the gene matches: 6. This CDR3 contains 13 residues. This CDR3 reads CARGSGTPYEQYF. CDR3 nucleotide sequence: TGTGCCAGGGGTAGCGGGACTCCCTACGAGCAGTACTTC.

The rearrangement joins TRBV4-1 to TRBJ2-3, with TRBD1 identical over 7 bases. Germline trimming cut 5 bases from V and 4 bases from J; bases unmatched to any gene: 6. The germline V gene encodes CDR1 MGHRA and CDR2 YSYEKL. This CDR3 has 14 amino acids. This CDR3 reads CASSSTGSPDTQYF. CDR3 DNA sequence: TGCGCCAGCAGCTCGACAGGGTCCCCAGATACGCAGTATTTT.

This clone was seen a few times. This chain links TRBV6-5 with TRBJ1-3; no definite D call. V lost 0 bases and J 0 bases, leaving 9 bases between the germline ends. There are 16 residues in the CDR3. Looked up from germline, CDR1 is MNHEY and CDR2 is SVGAGI. For the CDR3, the DNA is TGTGCCAGCAGTTACTCGAGGGCAGTCTCTGGAAACACCATATATTTT. Encoded protein: CASSYSRAVSGNTIYF.

The chain carries TRBV2 and TRBJ2-1; a possible D gene is TRBD2 (6 bases). The CDR3 runs 15 residues. Trimming shortened V by 4 bases and J by 6 bases, and 16 bases separated the two germline ends. Germline assignment: CDR1 SNHLY and CDR2 FYNNEI. DNA for the CDR3: TGTGCCAGCAGTGCAGAGGCTATGGAGGGCAATGAGCAGTTCTTC. This translates into CASSAEAMEGNEQFF.

This chain uses TRBV6-1 with TRBJ1-3; D not certain. Germline CDR1 is MNHNS and CDR2 is SASEGT. Trimming removed 8 bases from V and 4 bases from J, with 18 bases in between. The CDR3 runs to 15 residues. CDR3 bases: TGTGCCAGCTGGAGTTTGAGTGTTTCGGGAAACACCATATATTTT. Protein sequence: CASWSLSVSGNTIYF.

This clone has only a few counts. V and J are TRBV18 and TRBJ1-5; D is undetermined. This CDR3 has 14 residues. V lost 3 bases to trimming and J lost 5 bases, with 11 bases between them. From germline, CDR1 is KGHSH and CDR2 LQKENI. The CDR3 sequence is CASSPAGGHQPQHF. In nucleotides, the CDR3 is TGTGCCAGCTCACCCGCGGGCGGCCATCAGCCCCAGCATTTT.

CDR3 region: CSVAPDSNEKLFF. DNA for the CDR3: TGCAGCGTTGCCCCGGACAGTAATGAAAAACTGTTTTTT. This chain joins TRBV29-1 and TRBJ1-4; D is perhaps TRBD1 (6 bases). Germline values: CDR1 SQVTM, CDR2 ANQGSEA. V was cut by 4 bases and J by 4 bases, with 10 bases left in between. This CDR3 has 13 amino acids.

The V gene is TRBV5-1, the J gene TRBJ2-1; the match to TRBD2 covers 10 bases. The CDR3 has 16 amino acids. The V segment lost 1 base and the J segment 9 bases; nucleotides outside the gene matches: 10. Germline CDR1 and CDR2: SGHRS and YFSETQ. In nucleotides, the CDR3 is TGCGCCAGCAGCTTGAATGGTCCTAGCGGGAGTGGTGAGCAGTTCTTC. Protein product: CASSLNGPSGSGEQFF.

This clone was found once. The genes are TRBV7-2 and TRBJ2-1; TRBD2 agrees at 11 bases. Germline CDR1 and CDR2: SGHTA and FQGNSA. CDR3 length: 17 amino acids. V was clipped by 4 bases and J by 9 bases; unmatched bases: 14. This chain's CDR3 is CASSSRGSSGRAFEQFF. DNA for the CDR3: TGTGCCAGCAGCTCCAGAGGAAGTAGCGGGAGGGCCTTTGAGCAGTTCTTC.